The source of this T cell receptor (beta chain) is a study of OX40 agonist ivuxolimab in advanced cancers. TCRdb's copy holds only in-frame clones and misses some; the assay was immunoSEQ multiplex PCR. The sample shows 76,000 or so clones, over 75% of them seen only once. Germline V lookup: CDR1 SGHTA, CDR2 FQGNSA. Trimming took off 5 bases at V and 7 bases at J, with 14 bases between the two ends. The CDR3 consists of 13 residues. The chain links TRBV7-2 to TRBJ1-2, with D unclear. This TCR was sampled from an adult with an advanced solid tumor such as melanoma, head and neck, liver or kidney cancer. Sequenced here: CD4+ or CD8+ T cells sorted from blood, sampled in a trial of the OX40 agonist ivuxolimab. CDR3 sequence (DNA): TGTGCCAGCAGCCCTCGAGAGTACGGTGGCTACACCTTC. As protein: CASSPREYGGYTF.